Detailed here is one T cell receptor beta chain. As originally analysed: Using reference gene primer amplification, nucleated cell counts were estimated. TCRdb's table, derived via immunoSEQ multiplex PCR, lists solely in-frame clones and lacks some. From that table come the V and J calls and clone size; the DNA was used to work out D and trimming. The sample carries tens of thousands of clones, around 83% recorded once. The source of the sample is a study of blood T cell repertoires in COVID-19. Study as a whole: PBMCs, B-cell-depleted T cells, or T cells were the source of the cDNA or gDNA that made up the material.

V trimming: 5 bases; J trimming: 3 bases; junction bases outside the gene matches: 9. CDR1 is SGHNT and CDR2 is YENEEA in the germline V gene. The CDR3 sequence is 18 residues long. The rearrangement links TRBV11-3 to TRBJ2-1; TRBD2 matches 14 bases. The source material was peripheral blood. The TCR comes from a woman older than 75 in a cohort sampled during active or convalescent COVID-19. The CDR3 loop reads CASSPFRGTSGGYNEQFF. CDR3 DNA: TGTGCCAGCAGCCCATTTCGGGGGACTAGCGGGGGCTACAATGAGCAGTTCTTC.